Presented here are 9 T cell receptor beta chains from one specimen sequenced in a study of CD8 T cells in Susac syndrome. RNA totalling roughly 0.45 to 1 ug underwent reverse transcription with random hexamers. TCRdb called the immunoSEQ multiplex PCR reads again in MiXCR, with one record for every CDR3 protein. The sample contains 150,000 or so distinct CDR3 sequences, more than 90% of which appear only once. Sequenced: CD4+ T cells from PBMCs. The origin of the receptors is a human donor in good health.

This clonotype was seen just once. Here the CDR3 reads CASSLKVGAEAFF. CDR3 sequence (DNA): TGTGCCAGCAGCTTAAAGGTTGGCGCTGAAGCTTTCTTT. V gene TRBV7-2 combines with J gene TRBJ1-1; D not resolved. V shed 2 bases and J shed 6 bases, with 10 bases lying between them. Germline assignment: CDR1 SGHTA and CDR2 FQGNSA. CDR3 size: 13 residues.

V gene TRBV12-3 or TRBV12-4 combines with J gene TRBJ2-1, with unresolved D. Trimming pared 7 bases from V and 3 bases from J, leaving 13 bases between. The CDR3 loop spans 14 amino acids. The CDR3 DNA is TGTGCCAGCACAGGTCTAATCAACTACAATGAGCAGTTCTTC. Protein product: CASTGLINYNEQFF.

In its sample, this clonotype was seen once. V and J are TRBV3-1 and TRBJ2-7; D is ambiguous. Germline CDR1 reads LGHDT; CDR2 reads YNNKEL (reference sequence). The CDR3 sequence is 15 residues long. Trimming took 3 bases from V and 1 from J, leaving 13 bases between them. This chain's CDR3 is CASSQGLTPSYEQYF. CDR3 in DNA: TGTGCCAGCAGCCAGGGTCTTACCCCATCCTACGAGCAGTACTTC.

The rearrangement joins TRBV5-1 to TRBJ2-1; 8 bases are a match to TRBD1. J was trimmed by 5 bases and V by 4 bases; bases with no gene match: 5. The CDR3 runs 14 residues. CDR1 is SGHRS and CDR2 is YFSETQ in the germline V gene. For the CDR3, the DNA is TGCGCCAGCAGCCTAGGACAGGGTAACAATGAGCAGTTCTTC. Translating it yields CASSLGQGNNEQFF.

The chain couples TRBV9 to TRBJ2-7; 8 positions match TRBD1. The CDR3 has 14 amino acids. J gave up 9 bases and V 3 bases, and 11 bases lay outside the gene matches. The V gene's germline CDR1 is SGDLS and CDR2 YYNGEE. CDR3: CASSASPGQERQYF. CDR3 bases: TGTGCCAGCAGCGCCTCCCCGGGACAGGAAAGGCAGTACTTC.

The chain uses TRBV4-3 and TRBJ1-2; unclear D gene. Trimming stripped 0 bases from V and 3 bases from J, with 14 bases between. This CDR3 contains 16 residues. Per germline, CDR1 LGHNA and CDR2 YSLEER. CDR3 in amino acids: CASSQELFGRDYGYTF. The CDR3 nucleotides are TGCGCCAGCAGCCAAGAACTTTTCGGGCGGGACTATGGCTACACCTTC.

V and J are TRBV10-3 and TRBJ1-2; D uncertain. V dropped 0 bases and J dropped 2 bases, with 10 bases sitting between them. CDR1 is ENHRY, CDR2 SYGVKD, per germline. The CDR3 covers 15 residues. The CDR3 loop reads CAISESLEPNYGYTF. The CDR3 DNA is TGTGCCATCAGTGAGTCGCTGGAACCCAACTATGGCTACACCTTC.

The CDR3 bases are TGTGCCAGCTCACCCAGACGGGAAGAGACCCAGTACTTC. Translation: CASSPRREETQYF. The V call is TRBV18, the J call TRBJ2-5, with D unresolved. The CDR3 is 13 amino acids. The germline V gene has CDR1 KGHSH and CDR2 LQKENI. The V end was cut by 3 bases, the J end by 3 bases, with 8 bases between.

The DNA of the CDR3 is TGTGCCAGCTCACCAAAGGGACAGGGCACTGGCTACACCTTC. Translating it yields CASSPKGQGTGYTF. The rearrangement links TRBV18 to TRBJ1-2, with 9 bases lining up with TRBD1. Per the germline V gene, CDR1 is KGHSH and CDR2 is LQKENI. This CDR3 is 14 amino acids long. With 2 bases clipped from V and 7 bases from J, the junction kept 5 bases outside the gene matches.